Shown below are 21 T cell receptor beta chains from a single sample sequenced in a study of regulatory T cells in long-lasting Graves disease. Time point: persistent/refractory GD, antithyroid drugs over 5 years with positive TRAb. From RNA extracted from PBMCs, the TCR library was made. Construction of the TCR beta libraries employed iRepertoire HTBI primers in conjunction with Arm-PCR of CDR3 regions. TCRdb redid the calling of the multiplex PCR reads with MiXCR, one entry per CDR3 protein. The data show 420,000 or so distinct CDR3 sequences, 20% to 25% seen once. Sequencing was performed on peripheral blood mononuclear cells (PBMCs), taken when the disease was refractory, from a patient treated with antithyroid drugs. Source of these receptors: a female donor with Graves disease.

This clonotype was picked up one time. This chain links TRBV11-2 with TRBJ2-2; D is unresolved. The ends were cut back, 2 bases at V and 6 bases at J, with 7 bases in the middle. Germline V gives CDR1 SGHAT, CDR2 FQNNGV. This CDR3 spans 13 amino acids. The CDR3 loop is CASSLRAAGELFF. Here the CDR3 DNA reads TGTGCCAGCAGCTTAAGGGCAGCCGGGGAGCTGTTTTTT.

The sample holds many counts of this clonotype. This sequence joins TRBV28 and TRBJ2-7; D is possibly TRBD1 (5 bases). CDR3 length: 16 residues. The V end was cut by 5 bases, the J end by 1 base, with 18 bases between. Germline V lookup: CDR1 MDHEN, CDR2 SYDVKM. In DNA form, the CDR3 reads TGTGCCAGCAGTCCGGACCCAGGGCTAGGTTCCTACGAGCAGTACTTC. Its protein product is CASSPDPGLGSYEQYF.

This clonotype was counted at least ten times. CDR3 coding DNA: TGTGCCAGCAGTGGACTAGCGGGTCTGGGGGAGACCCAGTACTTC. This codes for CASSGLAGLGETQYF. The chain recombines TRBV2 with TRBJ2-5; 10 bases line up with TRBD2. Trimming took 4 bases from V and 5 from J; bases not matched to a gene: 7. Per germline, CDR1 SNHLY and CDR2 FYNNEI. The CDR3 runs 15 residues.

This clonotype was seen at least ten times. This chain connects TRBV20-1 to TRBJ2-4; TRBD1 matches 7 bases. The length of the CDR3 is 17 residues. CDR1 and CDR2 from the germline V gene are DFQATT and SNEGSKA (reference sequence). Unmatched junction bases numbered 14, after V lost 0 bases and J lost 6 bases. CDR3 region: CSARDRYRDSRLNIQYF. CDR3 DNA sequence: TGCAGTGCTAGAGATCGGTACCGGGACAGCAGACTAAACATTCAGTACTTC.

The chain has TRBV5-4 and TRBJ1-2, with TRBD1 matching over 7 bases. After removal of 5 bases from V and 0 bases from J, the junction contained 4 bases not matched to a gene. Germline CDR1 reads SGHNT; CDR2 reads YYREEE (reference sequence). The CDR3 is 14 residues long. This chain's CDR3 is CASRRDSSNYGYTF. In nucleotides, the CDR3 is TGTGCCAGCAGACGGGACAGTTCTAACTATGGCTACACCTTC.

The V and J genes are TRBV7-2 and TRBJ2-6, with D hard to call. This CDR3 has 15 amino acids. V dropped 1 base and J dropped 4 bases, with 8 bases sitting between them. The germline CDR1 and CDR2 sequences are SGHTA and FQGNSA. The DNA of the CDR3 is TGTGCCAGCAGCTTAGGGCCACAGGGGGCCAACGTCCTGACTTTC. This encodes CASSLGPQGANVLTF.

This sequence joins TRBV19 and TRBJ1-1; 8 bases fit TRBD1. Trimming at V came to 5 bases and at J to 0 bases, leaving 5 bases not matched to a gene. Germline CDR1 and CDR2: LNHDA and SQIVND (reference sequence). CDR3 size: 15 residues. The DNA of the CDR3 is TGTGCCAGTAGTCTGACAGGGGTGGTGAACACTGAAGCTTTCTTT. This encodes CASSLTGVVNTEAFF.

The J gene is TRBJ1-5, the V gene TRBV5-5, with 10 positions matching TRBD1. Germline V gives CDR1 SGHKS, CDR2 YYEKEE (reference sequence). The CDR3 is made up of 14 amino acids. Germline trimming cut 4 bases from V and 11 bases from J; bases unmatched to any gene: 9. The CDR3 DNA reads as TGTGCCAGCAGCGCGGACAGGGGGACGAGGACCCAGCATTTT. Protein sequence: CASSADRGTRTQHF.

The genes are TRBV20-1 and TRBJ2-7; 9 bases are shared with TRBD2. The CDR3 is 15 amino acids. Germline values: CDR1 DFQATT, CDR2 SNEGSKA (reference sequence). V was pared by 3 bases and J by 1 base, with 7 bases of the junction left unmatched. As DNA, the CDR3 is TGCAGTGCTAGTTCCGGGACTAGCAGATCCTACGAGCAGTACTTC. Its translation: CSASSGTSRSYEQYF.

This clonotype has only a few counts. V is TRBV5-1 and J is TRBJ2-5, with D uncertain. With 4 bases removed from V and 4 bases from J, the gap between germline ends came to 14 bases. This CDR3 region has 14 residues. Germline lookup yields CDR1 SGHRS and CDR2 YFSETQ. CDR3 nucleotide sequence: TGCGCCAGCAGCAACCGGGCCGCCGGAGAGACCCAGTACTTC. Amino acid sequence: CASSNRAAGETQYF.

This clonotype was observed at least ten times. The genes are TRBV11-1 and TRBJ2-5, with 7 bases fitting TRBD2. CDR3 length: 14 residues. V lost 0 bases and J lost 4; bases outside the gene matches: 2. The germline V gene has CDR1 SGHAT and CDR2 FQDESV (reference sequence). CDR3 region: CASSLATGGETQYF. CDR3 coding DNA: TGTGCCAGCAGCTTAGCTACGGGAGGAGAGACCCAGTACTTC.

This clonotype was detected only a few times. The chain links TRBV29-1 to TRBJ1-2, with 8 bases that match TRBD1. The CDR3 has 16 amino acids. Trimming took 2 bases from V and 8 from J; bases not matched to a gene: 16. Per the germline V gene, CDR1 is SQVTM and CDR2 is ANQGSEA. The CDR3 region has the DNA TGCAGCGTTGAAACGGGACAGGTTCTAGCCGGGAGAGGCTACACCTTC. It encodes CSVETGQVLAGRGYTF.

This clonotype was counted ten times or more. The V gene is TRBV7-8, the J gene TRBJ2-7; D unclear. Trimming stripped 5 bases from V and 2 bases from J, with 16 bases between. CDR1 is SGHVS, CDR2 FQNEAQ, per germline. This CDR3 has 15 amino acids. The CDR3 sequence is CASSPRRGDTYEQYF. CDR3 DNA: TGTGCCAGCAGCCCGCGGCGCGGCGACACCTACGAGCAGTACTTC.

This clonotype was recorded a few times. The V call is TRBV6-1, the J call TRBJ2-7; TRBD2 agrees at 8 bases. The germline V gene has CDR1 MNHNS and CDR2 SASEGT. V lost 6 bases and J lost 0; bases outside the gene matches: 4. CDR3 length equals 14 residues. The CDR3 reads CASRNSGDSYEQYF. The DNA of the CDR3 is TGTGCCAGCAGGAATAGCGGGGACTCCTACGAGCAGTACTTC.

In this sample, this clonotype turned up a few times. This chain joins TRBV18 and TRBJ2-1; 11 nucleotides align to TRBD2. CDR1 and CDR2 from the germline V gene are KGHSH and LQKENI. The CDR3 loop spans 15 amino acids. Trimming removed 3 bases from V and 7 bases from J; junction bases left unmatched: 5. CDR3: CASSPITSGSNEQFF. Here the CDR3 DNA reads TGTGCCAGCTCACCCATAACTAGCGGGAGTAATGAGCAGTTCTTC.

At least ten counts were recorded for this clonotype. The J gene is TRBJ1-5, the V gene TRBV27; weak D call: TRBD1 (6 bases). This CDR3 is built from 14 residues. Germline CDR1 is MNHEY and CDR2 is SMNVEV (reference sequence). The V end was cut by 5 bases, the J end by 4 bases, with 12 bases between. This CDR3 reads CASSLRGENQPQHF. The CDR3 nucleotides are TGTGCCAGCAGTCTTAGGGGGGAGAATCAGCCCCAGCATTTT.

This clonotype was seen ten or more times. The rearrangement links TRBV12-3 or TRBV12-4 to TRBJ2-7, with a possible D match to TRBD1 (5 bases). Between the trimmed V and J ends, which lost 3 bases and 2 bases, there was a span of 14 bases. The CDR3 runs to 15 residues. The DNA of the CDR3 is TGTGCCAGCAGTTTTAAGGGGTCGGAAACCTACGAGCAGTACTTC. Its translation is CASSFKGSETYEQYF.

This clonotype was recorded at least ten times. This chain uses TRBV6-1 with TRBJ1-4, with unresolved D. V gave up 4 bases and J gave up 3 bases, with 12 bases separating them. CDR1 and CDR2 (germline): MNHNS, SASEGT. This CDR3 region has 15 residues. The CDR3 DNA reads as TGTGCCAGCAGTGGTTTGAATGCTGCTAATGAAAAACTGTTTTTT. Protein sequence: CASSGLNAANEKLFF.

The CDR3 reads CASSLGLAGVTQETQYF. Written as DNA, the CDR3 is TGTGCCAGCAGCCTAGGACTAGCGGGAGTGACGCAAGAGACCCAGTACTTC. J is TRBJ2-5 and V is TRBV4-2; TRBD2 matches 13 bases. The CDR3 consists of 17 residues. V was pared by 4 bases and J by 2 bases, with 7 bases of the junction left unmatched. From germline, CDR1 is LGHNA and CDR2 YNFKEQ.

This clonotype was detected many times. V usage is TRBV6-1 and J usage is TRBJ2-5; D not resolved. CDR1 and CDR2 from the germline V gene are MNHNS and SASEGT. This CDR3 is 14 amino acids long. Trimming removed 6 bases from V and 0 bases from J, with 11 bases in between. CDR3 DNA sequence: TGTGCCAGCAGACCATACCAGTACCAAGAGACCCAGTACTTC. Amino acids: CASRPYQYQETQYF.

The V and J genes are TRBV19 and TRBJ2-1; 8 positions match TRBD2. The CDR3 extends over 14 amino acids. The V gene end was trimmed by 6 bases and the J gene end by 5 bases; junction bases not matched to a gene: 6. The germline V gene encodes CDR1 LNHDA and CDR2 SQIVND (reference sequence). CDR3: CASSAGLDNNEQFF. The CDR3 DNA reads as TGTGCCAGTAGCGCGGGACTAGATAACAATGAGCAGTTCTTC.